The subject of this entry is one TCR beta chain. This sample stems from a study of blood T cell repertoires in COVID-19. For the study at large: Whether acute or convalescent, the COVID-19 samples came from the United States, Italy and Spain. Sample material is recorded as cDNA or gDNA derived from T cells, B-cell-depleted T cells, or PBMCs.

The protocol was immunoSEQ multiplex PCR, while the TCRdb copy is restricted to in-frame clones and leaves out a portion. The top ten clones hold under 30% of a sample with 40,000 or so clones, 77% of them seen once. V shed 0 bases and J 4 bases; nucleotides not matched to a gene: 1. Germline values: CDR1 LNHNV, CDR2 YYDKDF (reference sequence). CDR3 size: 15 residues. Material: peripheral blood. The V gene is TRBV15, the J gene TRBJ2-1; the match to TRBD1 covers 9 bases. This clonotype was sampled from a woman aged 65 to 85 with acute or convalescent COVID-19. The CDR3 spells CATSRDGQGYNEQFF. CDR3 DNA sequence: TGTGCCACCAGCAGAGACGGACAGGGGTACAATGAGCAGTTCTTC.